The rows below give T cell receptor beta chains drawn from one sample of a study of T cell repertoires in cytomegalovirus infection. MiXCR was run by TCRdb on the reads, yielding one entry per CDR3 protein. The sample has about 360,000 distinct CDR3 sequences; around 18% are singletons. The sequenced material came from PBMCs. The source is a human donor in good health (CMV status not recorded). Some clones in this sample may be carry-over from other donors' samples. Both conserved end residues are trimmed from each CDR3. The order of the fields is V gene, CDR3 protein.

TRBV7-2 ASSFSPSGETQY
TRBV20-1 SARDEGRNYLNEQF
TRBV12-3/TRBV12-4 ASNRNRDPEKLF
TRBV7-2 ASSLGGLGTYEQY
TRBV20-1 SATDSRYEQY
TRBV20-1 SARDPLGQGDEQY
TRBV20-1 SARTPTRGSWEEY
TRBV7-2 ASSPYRQQAEQF
TRBV6-5 ASSREQGAGTEAF
TRBV9 ASSGGLQETQY
TRBV6-5 ASSGGGAGNTEAF
TRBV2 ASRPGGSVYQNIQY
TRBV10-3 AISESRRDGINEQF
TRBV5-5 ASSSPGTDTQY
TRBV2 ASSNEGLVLHEQF
TRBV18 ASSPGTVNQPQH
TRBV7-2 ASSLTPRQPYEQY
TRBV4-3 ASSAGNRGKKLF
TRBV11-1 ASSSGFGEADTQY
TRBV6-1 ASSARARETQY
TRBV7-9 ASTRVAYGYT
TRBV19 ASSIDPEGYNTEAF
TRBV20-1 SAPRAGNSADTQY
TRBV12-3/TRBV12-4 ASSQTLYGEQF
TRBV19 ASSGLVATPGNTIY
TRBV19 ASSIGFGQDYTEAF
TRBV6-2/TRBV6-3 ASEFGAGANVLT
TRBV20-1 SATGTIYGYT
TRBV20-1 SAGGRQAGEQY